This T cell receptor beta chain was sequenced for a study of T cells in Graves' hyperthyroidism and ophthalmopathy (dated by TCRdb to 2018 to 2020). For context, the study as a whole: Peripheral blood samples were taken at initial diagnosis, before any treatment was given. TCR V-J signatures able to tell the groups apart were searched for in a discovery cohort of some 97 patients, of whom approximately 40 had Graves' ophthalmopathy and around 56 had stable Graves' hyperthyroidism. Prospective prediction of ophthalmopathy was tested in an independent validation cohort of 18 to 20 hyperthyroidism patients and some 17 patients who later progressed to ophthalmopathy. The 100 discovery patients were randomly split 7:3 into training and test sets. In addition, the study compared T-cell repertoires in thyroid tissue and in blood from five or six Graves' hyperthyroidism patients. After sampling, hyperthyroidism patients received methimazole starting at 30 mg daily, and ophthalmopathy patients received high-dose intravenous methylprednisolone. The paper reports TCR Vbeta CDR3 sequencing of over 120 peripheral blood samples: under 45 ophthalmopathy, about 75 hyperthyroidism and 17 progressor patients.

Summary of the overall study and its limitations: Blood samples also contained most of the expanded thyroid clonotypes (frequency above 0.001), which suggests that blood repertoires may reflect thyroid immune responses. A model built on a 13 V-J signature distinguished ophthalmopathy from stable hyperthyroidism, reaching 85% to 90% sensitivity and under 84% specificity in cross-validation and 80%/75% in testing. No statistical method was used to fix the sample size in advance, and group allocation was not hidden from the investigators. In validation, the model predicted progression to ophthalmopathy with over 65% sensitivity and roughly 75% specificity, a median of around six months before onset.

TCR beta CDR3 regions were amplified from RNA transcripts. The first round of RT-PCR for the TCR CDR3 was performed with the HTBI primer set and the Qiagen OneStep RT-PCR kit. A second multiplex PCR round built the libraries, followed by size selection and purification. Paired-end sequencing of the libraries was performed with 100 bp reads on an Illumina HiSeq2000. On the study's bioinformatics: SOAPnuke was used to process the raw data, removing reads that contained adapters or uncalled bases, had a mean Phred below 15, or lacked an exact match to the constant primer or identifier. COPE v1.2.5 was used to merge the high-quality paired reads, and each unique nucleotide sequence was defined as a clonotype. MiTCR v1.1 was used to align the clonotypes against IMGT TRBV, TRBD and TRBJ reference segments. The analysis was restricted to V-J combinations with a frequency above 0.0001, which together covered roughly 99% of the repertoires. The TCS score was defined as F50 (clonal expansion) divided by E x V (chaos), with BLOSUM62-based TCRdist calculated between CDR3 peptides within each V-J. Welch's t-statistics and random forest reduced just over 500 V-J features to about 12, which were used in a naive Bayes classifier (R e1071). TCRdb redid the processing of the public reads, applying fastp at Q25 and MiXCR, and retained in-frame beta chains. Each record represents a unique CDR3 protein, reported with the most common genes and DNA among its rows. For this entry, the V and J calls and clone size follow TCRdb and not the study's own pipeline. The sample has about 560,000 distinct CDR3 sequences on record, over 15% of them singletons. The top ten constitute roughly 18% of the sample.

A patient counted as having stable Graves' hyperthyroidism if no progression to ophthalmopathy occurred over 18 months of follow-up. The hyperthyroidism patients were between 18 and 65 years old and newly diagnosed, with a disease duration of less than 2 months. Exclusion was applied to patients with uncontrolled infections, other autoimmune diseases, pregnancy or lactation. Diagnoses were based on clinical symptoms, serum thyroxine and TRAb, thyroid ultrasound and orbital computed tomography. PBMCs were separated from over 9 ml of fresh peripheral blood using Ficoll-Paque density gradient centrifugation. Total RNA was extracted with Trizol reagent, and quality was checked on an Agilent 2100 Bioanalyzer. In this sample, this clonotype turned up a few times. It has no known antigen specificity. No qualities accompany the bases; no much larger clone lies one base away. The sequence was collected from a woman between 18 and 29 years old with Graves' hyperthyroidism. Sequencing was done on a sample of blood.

The CDR3 reads CASSQINYGYTF. The DNA sequence reads TGTGCCAGCAGCCAAATAAACTATGGCTACACCTTC. The sequence links TRBV9 to TRBJ1-2, with the D gene too uncertain to name. CDR1 and CDR2 are drawn from the germline V gene: SGDLS, YYNGEE. Its CDR3 holds 12 amino acids, cysteine through phenylalanine. Here the CDR3 DNA is all that survives: 36 bases in frame from base 1. The junction shows trimming of 4 bases on V and 2 bases on J, plus 6 bases between the germline ends. With the portions outside the CDR3 filled from the reference TRBV9 and TRBJ1-2 genes, the complete variable region becomes DSGVTQTPKHLITATGQRVTLRCSPRSGDLSVYWYQQSLDQGLQFLIQYYNGEERAKGNILERFSAQQFPDLHSELNLSSLELGDSALYFCASSQINYGYTFGSGTRLTVV.